This T cell receptor beta chain was observed in a study of ipilimumab plus nivolumab after autologous stem cell transplantation. The protocol was immunoSEQ multiplex PCR, while the TCRdb copy is restricted to in-frame clones and leaves out a portion. The sample lists about 40,000 clones, nearly 95% occurring once. This CDR3 contains 16 residues. J lost 8 bases, V lost 4 bases, and 13 bases had no gene match. CDR1 is MNHNS, CDR2 SASEGT, per germline. The receptor was derived from a male donor with multiple myeloma. This specimen was PBMCs, taken in a trial of ipilimumab plus nivolumab as post-transplant consolidation. V usage is TRBV6-1 and J usage is TRBJ2-1; 8 positions agree with TRBD1. CDR3 nucleotide sequence: TGTGCCAGCAGTGTTGGGACAGGTTGGTCATTGGATGAGCAGTTCTTC. Its translation: CASSVGTGWSLDEQFF.